Presented here are 4 T cell receptor beta chains from one specimen sequenced in a study of early T cells in non-severe SARS-CoV-2 infection. Each CDR3 protein gets one entry after TCRdb re-called the 5' RACE reads with MiXCR. The data contain approximately 70,000 distinct CDR3 sequences, roughly an eighth of them singletons. The sequencing here drew on whole blood, taken at baseline. These receptors all come from an adult who was a healthcare worker with PCR-confirmed SARS-CoV-2 infection or an uninfected control (not recorded which).

The chain joins TRBV6-2 or TRBV6-3 to TRBJ2-7; no clear D. Germline V CDR1 and CDR2: MNHEY, SVGEGT. The length of the CDR3 is 13 residues. V was cut by 0 bases and J by 2 bases, with 5 bases left in between. The CDR3 nucleotides are TGTGCCAGCAGTTACTCTTATACCTACGAGCAGTACTTC. This sequence encodes CASSYSYTYEQYF.

There are a few counts of this clonotype. V gene TRBV7-9 combines with J gene TRBJ1-4, with 7 nucleotides matching TRBD1. The CDR3 totals 14 residues. Germline CDR1 SEHNR, CDR2 FQNEAQ (reference sequence). Trimming took 5 bases from V and 4 from J; bases not matched to a gene: 4. For the CDR3, the DNA is TGTGCCAGCAGCCCGAACAGGGGTAATGAAAAACTGTTTTTT. Translated, it gives CASSPNRGNEKLFF.

The chain is built from TRBV20-1 and TRBJ2-3, with TRBD2 identical over 8 bases. Losses at the gene ends were 0 bases for V and 3 bases for J; bases not matched to a gene: 5. This CDR3 region has 15 residues. Per germline, CDR1 DFQATT and CDR2 SNEGSKA (reference sequence). The CDR3 is CSARDGGLGTDTQYF. CDR3 nucleotides: TGCAGTGCTAGAGATGGGGGACTAGGAACAGATACGCAGTATTTT.

This clonotype turned up a few times. The chain carries TRBV2 and TRBJ2-7; D is uncertain. The CDR3 is 12 amino acids. Deletions cut 5 bases from V and 6 bases from J, with 11 bases between. Germline V gene lookup returns CDR1 SNHLY and CDR2 FYNNEI. CDR3 sequence (DNA): TGTGCCAGCAGTCCCTTTAAGGGCGAGCAGTACTTC. It yields the protein CASSPFKGEQYF.